The next 15 T cell receptor beta chains were all read from a single sample in a study of blood T cell repertoires in COVID-19. Some clones are missing from TCRdb's copy, which holds only in-frame ones; the method was immunoSEQ multiplex PCR. The repertoire includes under 45,000 clones, approximately 91% of them detected once, and 35% to 50% sits in the top ten. The sequenced material came from peripheral blood. These receptors originate from a man aged 55 to 70 with active or convalescent COVID-19.

The chain recombines TRBV3-1 (or the pseudogene TRBV3-2) with TRBJ2-7; no firm D call. Germline CDR1 and CDR2: LGHDT and YNNKEL (reference sequence). Trimming removed 0 bases from V and 2 bases from J, with 11 bases in between. This CDR3 spans 15 amino acids. The DNA for the CDR3 is TGTGCCAGCAGCCAAGAGGTGGCAGAACCCTACGAGCAGTACTTC. It is translated as CASSQEVAEPYEQYF.

This chain links TRBV28 with TRBJ2-5, with TRBD2 matching 13 bases. CDR1 is MDHEN, CDR2 SYDVKM, per germline. The CDR3 is 15 residues long. Unmatched junction bases numbered 5, after V lost 6 bases and J lost 4 bases. CDR3 DNA sequence: TGTGCCAGCAGCCCCGGACTAGCGGGGGCAGAGACCCAGTACTTC. It specifies CASSPGLAGAETQYF.

The chain is built from TRBV25-1 and TRBJ1-3; D is perhaps TRBD1 (6 bases). Trimming shortened V by 4 bases and J by 0 bases, and 10 bases separated the two germline ends. CDR1 and CDR2 (germline): MGHDK, SYGVNS. The CDR3 is 15 amino acids. CDR3 in DNA: TGTGCCAGCAGTGCCCCAGGGGCCTCTGGAAACACCATATATTTT. As protein: CASSAPGASGNTIYF.

The chain has TRBV7-3 and TRBJ2-1; D remains ambiguous. Per germline, CDR1 SGHTA and CDR2 FQGTGA. This CDR3 has 13 amino acids. Trimming shortened V by 3 bases and J by 9 bases, and 12 bases separated the two germline ends. Here the CDR3 reads CASSFGLPGEQFF. The DNA of the CDR3 is TGTGCCAGCAGCTTTGGGCTCCCTGGTGAGCAGTTCTTC.

In this sample, this clone turned up a few times. The CDR3 DNA is TGTGCCAGCAGTTCCTCGACAGGGGAGAACACCATATATTTT. The encoded protein is CASSSSTGENTIYF. This chain joins TRBV6-5 and TRBJ1-3; 8 bases are a match to TRBD1. CDR3 length: 14 residues. The germline V gene has CDR1 MNHEY and CDR2 SVGAGI. V shed 4 bases, J shed 7 bases, and the junction held 6 bases outside the gene matches.

This chain joins TRBV7-2 and TRBJ1-5; TRBD1 matches 8 bases. CDR3 length: 14 amino acids. CDR1 is SGHTA and CDR2 is FQGNSA in the germline V gene. J gave up 6 bases and V 3 bases, and 4 bases lay outside the gene matches. The CDR3 region is CASSFGTGGQPQHF. DNA for the CDR3: TGTGCCAGCAGCTTTGGGACAGGCGGTCAGCCCCAGCATTTT. The entire variable domain, with the rest obtained from reference TRBV7-2 and TRBJ1-5, is as follows: GAGVSQSPSNKVTEKGKDVELRCDPISGHTALYWYRQSLGQGLEFLIYFQGNSAPDKSGLPSDRFSAERTGGSVSTLTIQRTQQEDSAVYLCASSFGTGGQPQHFGDGTRLSIL.

The J gene is TRBJ2-4, the V gene TRBV2; D may be TRBD1 (5 bases). The CDR3 covers 13 residues. Germline V gene data show CDR1 as SNHLY and CDR2 as FYNNEI. V was trimmed by 8 bases and J by 0 bases, leaving 8 bases between them. DNA of the CDR3: TGTGCCAGCGACAGTCAAGCCAAAAACATTCAGTACTTC. Translation gives CASDSQAKNIQYF.

The chain recombines TRBV6-4 with TRBJ2-1, with D possibly TRBD2 on 5 matching bases. The germline V gene encodes CDR1 MRHNA and CDR2 SNTAGT. The CDR3 is made up of 16 amino acids. V lost 0 bases to trimming and J lost 0 bases, with 9 bases between them. CDR3: CASSDSGAGSYNEQFF. The CDR3 DNA sequence: TGTGCCAGCAGTGACTCGGGAGCAGGCTCCTACAATGAGCAGTTCTTC.

The chain has TRBV6-6 and TRBJ1-2, with a possible D match to TRBD1 (6 bases). The CDR3 contains 14 residues. Per germline, CDR1 MNHNY and CDR2 SVGAGI (reference sequence). V lost 6 bases, J lost 0 bases, and 11 bases lay in between. CDR3 nucleotides: TGTGCCAGCAGCCGGGACACGGCTAACTATGGCTACACCTTC. Protein product: CASSRDTANYGYTF.

V and J are TRBV5-1 and TRBJ2-7; 9 bases fit TRBD2. This CDR3 is built from 16 residues. Trimming at V came to 4 bases and at J to 5 bases, leaving 13 bases not matched to a gene. Germline V gene lookup returns CDR1 SGHRS and CDR2 YFSETQ. The CDR3 loop reads CASSTGSGGTGNEQYF. CDR3 nucleotide sequence: TGCGCCAGCAGCACGGGTAGCGGGGGTACCGGGAACGAGCAGTACTTC. The full variable domain, in which reference TRBV5-1 and TRBJ2-7 provide the parts outside the CDR3, is KAGVTQTPRYLIKTRGQQVTLSCSPISGHRSVSWYQQTPGQGLQFLFEYFSETQRNKGNFPGRFSGRQFSNSRSEMNVSTLELGDSALYLCASSTGSGGTGNEQYFGPGTRLTVT.

The chain links TRBV7-9 to TRBJ1-3; D is uncertain. CDR1 is SEHNR, CDR2 FQNEAQ, per germline (reference sequence). The length of the CDR3 is 15 residues. The V end lost 10 bases, the J end lost 1 base, and 17 bases lay between the germline ends. The CDR3 nucleotides are TGTGCCACACCCGCGTCGGAGGTATCTGGAAACACCATATATTTT. Translating it yields CATPASEVSGNTIYF. Drawing the rest from reference TRBV7-9 and TRBJ1-3, the complete variable domain is DTGVSQNPRHKITKRGQNVTFRCDPISEHNRLYWYRQTLGQGPEFLTYFQNEAQLEKSRLLSDRFSAERPKGSFSTLEIQRTEQGDSAMYLCATPASEVSGNTIYFGEGSWLTVV.

Worth noting for this clone: One end of the junction varies from germline; a read error may be responsible. The rearrangement links TRBV12-3 or TRBV12-4 to TRBJ1-2, with D tentatively TRBD1 (6 bases). The CDR3 totals 13 residues. In DNA form, the CDR3 reads TGTGCCAGCAGCTTAGGACAGAACTATGGCTACACCTTC. It translates to CASSLGQNYGYTF.

V usage is TRBV7-8 and J usage is TRBJ1-4; a weak D match, TRBD1 (6 bases). Germline loops: CDR1 SGHVS, CDR2 FQNEAQ. V was trimmed by 8 bases and J by 4 bases, leaving 20 bases between them. The CDR3 sequence is 16 residues long. CDR3 amino acids: CASSLGGGKVNEKLFF. Written as DNA, the CDR3 is TGTGCCAGCTCCCTGGGGGGGGGCAAGGTTAATGAAAAACTGTTTTTT.

This chain joins TRBV15 and TRBJ1-5; 8 bases match TRBD1. The CDR3 loop spans 16 amino acids. The V gene end was trimmed by 5 bases and the J gene end by 3 bases; junction bases not matched to a gene: 9. Germline CDR1 and CDR2: LNHNV and YYDKDF (reference sequence). The CDR3 DNA follows: TGTGCCACCAGCTCCCCCAGGGGGCTGGTCAATCAGCCCCAGCATTTT. This codes for CATSSPRGLVNQPQHF.

This clone showed up just once. The chain is built from TRBV28 and TRBJ1-2, with D possibly TRBD1 on 5 matching bases. With 8 bases removed from V and 2 bases from J, the gap between germline ends came to 12 bases. Germline V CDR1 and CDR2: MDHEN, SYDVKM. The CDR3 has 13 residues. CDR3 nucleotide sequence: TGTGCCAGCGGTGACAGCAAAAACTATGGCTACACCTTC. Its protein product is CASGDSKNYGYTF.